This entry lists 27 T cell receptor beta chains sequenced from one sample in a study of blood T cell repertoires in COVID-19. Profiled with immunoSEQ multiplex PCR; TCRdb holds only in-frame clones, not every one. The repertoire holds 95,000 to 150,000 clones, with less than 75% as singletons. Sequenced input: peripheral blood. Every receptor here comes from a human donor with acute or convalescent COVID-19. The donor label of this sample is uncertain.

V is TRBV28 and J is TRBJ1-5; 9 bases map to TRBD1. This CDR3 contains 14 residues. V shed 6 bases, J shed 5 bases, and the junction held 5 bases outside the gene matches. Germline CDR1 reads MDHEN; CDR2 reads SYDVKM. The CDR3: CASSPGTGHQPQHF. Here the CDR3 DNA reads TGTGCCAGCAGCCCCGGGACAGGGCATCAGCCCCAGCATTTT. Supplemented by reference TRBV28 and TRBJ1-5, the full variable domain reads DVKVTQSSRYLVKRTGEKVFLECVQDMDHENMFWYRQDPGLGLRLIYFSYDVKMKEKGDIPEGYSVSREKKERFSLILESASTNQTSMYLCASSPGTGHQPQHFGDGTRLSIL.

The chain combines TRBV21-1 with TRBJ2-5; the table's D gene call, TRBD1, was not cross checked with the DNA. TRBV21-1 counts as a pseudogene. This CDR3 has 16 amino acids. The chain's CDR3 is CASSKVIQGAQETQYF. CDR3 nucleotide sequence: TGTGCCAGCAGCAAAGTCATTCAGGGGGCTCAAGAGACCCAGTACTTC.

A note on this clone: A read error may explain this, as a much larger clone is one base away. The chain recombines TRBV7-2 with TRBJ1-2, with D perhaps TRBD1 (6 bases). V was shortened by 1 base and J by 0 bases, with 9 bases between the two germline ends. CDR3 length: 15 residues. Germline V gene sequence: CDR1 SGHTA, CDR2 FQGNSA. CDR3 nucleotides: TGTGCCAGCAGCTTAGGTTCAGGGGCTAACTATGGCTACACCTTC. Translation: CASSLGSGANYGYTF.

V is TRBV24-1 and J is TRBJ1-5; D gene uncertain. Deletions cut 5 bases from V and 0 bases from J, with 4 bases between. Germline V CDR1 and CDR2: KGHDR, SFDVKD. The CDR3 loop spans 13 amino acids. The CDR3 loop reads CATSASSNQPQHF. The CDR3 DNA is TGTGCCACCAGTGCGAGTAGCAATCAGCCCCAGCATTTT.

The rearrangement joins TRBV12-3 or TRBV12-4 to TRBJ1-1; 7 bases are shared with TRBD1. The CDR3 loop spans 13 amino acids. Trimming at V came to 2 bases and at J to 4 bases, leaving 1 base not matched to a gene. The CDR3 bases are TGTGCCAGCAGTTTACAGGGGGGCACTGAAGCTTTCTTT. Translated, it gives CASSLQGGTEAFF.

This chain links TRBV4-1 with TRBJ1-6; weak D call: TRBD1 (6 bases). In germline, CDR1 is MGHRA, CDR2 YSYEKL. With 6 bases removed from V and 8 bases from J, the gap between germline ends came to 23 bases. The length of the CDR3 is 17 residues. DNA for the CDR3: TGCGCCAGCAGAAACGCAGCACAGGGCCCCAGGGATTCACCCCTCCACTTT. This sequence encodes CASRNAAQGPRDSPLHF.

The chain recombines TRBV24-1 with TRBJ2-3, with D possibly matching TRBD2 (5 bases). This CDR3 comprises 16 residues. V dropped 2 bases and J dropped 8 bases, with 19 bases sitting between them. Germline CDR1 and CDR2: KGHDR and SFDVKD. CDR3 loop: CATSDSLSEGGFTQYF. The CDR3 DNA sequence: TGTGCCACCAGTGATTCCCTAAGTGAAGGAGGTTTTACGCAGTATTTT.

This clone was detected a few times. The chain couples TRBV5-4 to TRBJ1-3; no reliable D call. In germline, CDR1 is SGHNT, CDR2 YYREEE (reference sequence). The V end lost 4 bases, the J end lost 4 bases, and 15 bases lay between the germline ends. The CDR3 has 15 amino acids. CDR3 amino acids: CASSPDSLGGNTIYF. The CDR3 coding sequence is TGTGCCAGCAGCCCGGACTCACTCGGGGGAAACACCATATATTTT.

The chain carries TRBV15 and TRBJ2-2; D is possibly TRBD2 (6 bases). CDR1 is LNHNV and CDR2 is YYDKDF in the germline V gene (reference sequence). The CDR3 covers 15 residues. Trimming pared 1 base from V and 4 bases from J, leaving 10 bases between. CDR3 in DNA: TGTGCCACCAGCAGAGCCGGGGGAGGCACCGGGGAGCTGTTTTTT. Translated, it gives CATSRAGGGTGELFF.

The CDR3 loop is CASSLQGSGGAIYF. CDR3 sequence (DNA): TGTGCCAGCAGCCTCCAAGGGAGCGGAGGCGCCATATATTTT. The J gene is TRBJ1-3, the V gene TRBV3-1 (or the pseudogene TRBV3-2); D gene ambiguous. V lost 4 bases and J 11 bases, leaving 18 bases between the germline ends. CDR3 size: 14 residues. The germline V gene encodes CDR1 LGHDT and CDR2 YNNKEL (reference sequence).

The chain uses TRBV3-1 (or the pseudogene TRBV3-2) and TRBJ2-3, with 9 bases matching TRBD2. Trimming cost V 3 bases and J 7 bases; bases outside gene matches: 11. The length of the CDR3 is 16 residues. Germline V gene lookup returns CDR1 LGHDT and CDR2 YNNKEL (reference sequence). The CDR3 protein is CASSQAPSGEKNTQYF. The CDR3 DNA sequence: TGTGCCAGCAGCCAGGCGCCTAGCGGGGAGAAGAATACGCAGTATTTT.

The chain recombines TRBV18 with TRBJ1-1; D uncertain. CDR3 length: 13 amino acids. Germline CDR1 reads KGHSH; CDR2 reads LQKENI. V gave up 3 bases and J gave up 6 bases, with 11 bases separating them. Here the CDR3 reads CASSPVSSSEAFF. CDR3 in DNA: TGTGCCAGCTCACCGGTAAGCTCTTCTGAAGCTTTCTTT.

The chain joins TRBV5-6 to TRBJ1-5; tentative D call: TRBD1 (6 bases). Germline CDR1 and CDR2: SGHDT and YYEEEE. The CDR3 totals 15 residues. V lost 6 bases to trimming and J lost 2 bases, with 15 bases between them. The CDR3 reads CASTVGGARNQPQHF. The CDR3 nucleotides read TGTGCCAGCACCGTGGGGGGGGCGCGCAATCAGCCCCAGCATTTT.

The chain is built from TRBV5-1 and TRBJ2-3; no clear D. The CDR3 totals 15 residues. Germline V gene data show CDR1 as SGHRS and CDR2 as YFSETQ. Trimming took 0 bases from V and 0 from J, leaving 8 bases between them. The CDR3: CASSLGRVSTDTQYF. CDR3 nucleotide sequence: TGCGCCAGCAGCTTGGGCCGCGTAAGCACAGATACGCAGTATTTT.

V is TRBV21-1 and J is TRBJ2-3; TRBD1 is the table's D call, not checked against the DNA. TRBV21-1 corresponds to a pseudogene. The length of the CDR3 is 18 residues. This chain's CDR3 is CASSTKDGRQGHTDTQYF. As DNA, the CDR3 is TGTGCCAGCAGCACCAAGGACGGGAGACAGGGCCACACAGATACGCAGTATTTT.

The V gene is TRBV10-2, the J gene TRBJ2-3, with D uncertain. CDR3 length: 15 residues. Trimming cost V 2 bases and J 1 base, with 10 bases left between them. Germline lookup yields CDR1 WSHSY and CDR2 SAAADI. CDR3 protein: CASSEIALGTDTQYF. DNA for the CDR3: TGCGCCAGCAGTGAGATAGCCTTGGGCACAGATACGCAGTATTTT.

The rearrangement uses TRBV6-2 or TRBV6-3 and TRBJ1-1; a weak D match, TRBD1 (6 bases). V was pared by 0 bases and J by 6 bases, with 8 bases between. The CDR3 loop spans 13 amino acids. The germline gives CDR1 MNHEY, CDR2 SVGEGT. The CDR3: CASSYSDRPEAFF. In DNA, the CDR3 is TGTGCCAGCAGTTACTCGGACAGACCTGAAGCTTTCTTT.

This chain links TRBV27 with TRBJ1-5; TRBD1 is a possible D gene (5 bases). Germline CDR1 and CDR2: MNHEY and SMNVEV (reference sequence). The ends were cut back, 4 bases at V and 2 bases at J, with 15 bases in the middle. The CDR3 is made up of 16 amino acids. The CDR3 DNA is TGTGCCAGCAGTTCCCTCGGGAGGGGCGGCAATCAGCCCCAGCATTTT. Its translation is CASSSLGRGGNQPQHF.

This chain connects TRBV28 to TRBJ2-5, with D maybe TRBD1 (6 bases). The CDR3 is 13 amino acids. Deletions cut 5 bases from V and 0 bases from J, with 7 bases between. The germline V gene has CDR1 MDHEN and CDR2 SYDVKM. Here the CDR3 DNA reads TGTGCCAGCAGTGGACAGTACCAAGAGACCCAGTACTTC. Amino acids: CASSGQYQETQYF.

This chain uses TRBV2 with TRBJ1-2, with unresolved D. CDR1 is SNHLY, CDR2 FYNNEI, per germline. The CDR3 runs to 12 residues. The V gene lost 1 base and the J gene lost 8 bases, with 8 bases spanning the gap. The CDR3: CASSEGRGGYTF. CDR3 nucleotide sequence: TGTGCCAGCAGTGAAGGCCGTGGCGGCTACACCTTC.

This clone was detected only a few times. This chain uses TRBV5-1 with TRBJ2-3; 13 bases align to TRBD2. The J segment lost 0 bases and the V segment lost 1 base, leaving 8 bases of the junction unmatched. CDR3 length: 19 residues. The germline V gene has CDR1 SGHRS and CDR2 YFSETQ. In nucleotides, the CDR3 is TGCGCCAGCAGCTTGACTACTAGCGGGGGGGCCGGGAGCACAGATACGCAGTATTTT. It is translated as CASSLTTSGGAGSTDTQYF. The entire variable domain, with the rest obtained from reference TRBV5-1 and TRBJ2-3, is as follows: KAGVTQTPRYLIKTRGQQVTLSCSPISGHRSVSWYQQTPGQGLQFLFEYFSETQRNKGNFPGRFSGRQFSNSRSEMNVSTLELGDSALYLCASSLTTSGGAGSTDTQYFGPGTRLTVL.

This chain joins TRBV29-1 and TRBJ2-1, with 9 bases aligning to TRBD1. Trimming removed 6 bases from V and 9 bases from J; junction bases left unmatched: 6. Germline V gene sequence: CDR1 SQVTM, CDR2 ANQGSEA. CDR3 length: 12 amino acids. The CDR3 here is CSVNRQGGEQFF. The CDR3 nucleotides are TGCAGCGTAAATAGACAGGGGGGTGAGCAGTTCTTC.

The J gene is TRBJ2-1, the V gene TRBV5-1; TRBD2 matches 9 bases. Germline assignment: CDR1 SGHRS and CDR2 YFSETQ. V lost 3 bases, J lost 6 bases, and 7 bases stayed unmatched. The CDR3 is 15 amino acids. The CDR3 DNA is TGCGCCAGCAGCTGGGCGGGCGGGGGGGCCAATGAGCAGTTCTTC. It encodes CASSWAGGGANEQFF.

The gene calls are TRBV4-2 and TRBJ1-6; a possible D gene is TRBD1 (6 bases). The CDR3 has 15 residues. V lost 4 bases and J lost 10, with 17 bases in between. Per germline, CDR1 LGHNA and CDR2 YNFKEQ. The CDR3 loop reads CASSRTQGNGSPLHF. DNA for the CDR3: TGTGCCAGCAGCCGGACCCAGGGGAATGGGTCACCCCTCCACTTT.

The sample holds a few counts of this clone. The CDR3 protein is CASSPSLGGAPQFF. The CDR3 bases are TGTGCCAGCAGTCCATCCTTGGGGGGAGCCCCGCAGTTCTTC. The chain joins TRBV6-2 or TRBV6-3 to TRBJ2-1; TRBD2 might be the D (6 bases). This CDR3 comprises 14 residues. Trimming took 5 bases from V and 12 from J, leaving 20 bases between them. From germline, CDR1 is MNHEY and CDR2 SVGEGT.

The DNA of the CDR3 is TGTGCCAGCACCCGGACAGGGAAAAATTCACCCCTCCACTTT. It translates to CASTRTGKNSPLHF. The chain uses TRBV6-5 and TRBJ1-6; the match to TRBD1 covers 8 bases. CDR3 size: 14 residues. Germline V CDR1 and CDR2: MNHEY, SVGAGI. Trimming removed 7 bases from V and 7 bases from J; junction bases left unmatched: 6.

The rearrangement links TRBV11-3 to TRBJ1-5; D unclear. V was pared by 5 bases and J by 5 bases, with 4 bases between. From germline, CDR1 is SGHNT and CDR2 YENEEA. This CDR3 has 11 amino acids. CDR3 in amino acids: CASSPDQPQHF. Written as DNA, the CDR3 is TGTGCCAGCAGCCCAGATCAGCCCCAGCATTTT.